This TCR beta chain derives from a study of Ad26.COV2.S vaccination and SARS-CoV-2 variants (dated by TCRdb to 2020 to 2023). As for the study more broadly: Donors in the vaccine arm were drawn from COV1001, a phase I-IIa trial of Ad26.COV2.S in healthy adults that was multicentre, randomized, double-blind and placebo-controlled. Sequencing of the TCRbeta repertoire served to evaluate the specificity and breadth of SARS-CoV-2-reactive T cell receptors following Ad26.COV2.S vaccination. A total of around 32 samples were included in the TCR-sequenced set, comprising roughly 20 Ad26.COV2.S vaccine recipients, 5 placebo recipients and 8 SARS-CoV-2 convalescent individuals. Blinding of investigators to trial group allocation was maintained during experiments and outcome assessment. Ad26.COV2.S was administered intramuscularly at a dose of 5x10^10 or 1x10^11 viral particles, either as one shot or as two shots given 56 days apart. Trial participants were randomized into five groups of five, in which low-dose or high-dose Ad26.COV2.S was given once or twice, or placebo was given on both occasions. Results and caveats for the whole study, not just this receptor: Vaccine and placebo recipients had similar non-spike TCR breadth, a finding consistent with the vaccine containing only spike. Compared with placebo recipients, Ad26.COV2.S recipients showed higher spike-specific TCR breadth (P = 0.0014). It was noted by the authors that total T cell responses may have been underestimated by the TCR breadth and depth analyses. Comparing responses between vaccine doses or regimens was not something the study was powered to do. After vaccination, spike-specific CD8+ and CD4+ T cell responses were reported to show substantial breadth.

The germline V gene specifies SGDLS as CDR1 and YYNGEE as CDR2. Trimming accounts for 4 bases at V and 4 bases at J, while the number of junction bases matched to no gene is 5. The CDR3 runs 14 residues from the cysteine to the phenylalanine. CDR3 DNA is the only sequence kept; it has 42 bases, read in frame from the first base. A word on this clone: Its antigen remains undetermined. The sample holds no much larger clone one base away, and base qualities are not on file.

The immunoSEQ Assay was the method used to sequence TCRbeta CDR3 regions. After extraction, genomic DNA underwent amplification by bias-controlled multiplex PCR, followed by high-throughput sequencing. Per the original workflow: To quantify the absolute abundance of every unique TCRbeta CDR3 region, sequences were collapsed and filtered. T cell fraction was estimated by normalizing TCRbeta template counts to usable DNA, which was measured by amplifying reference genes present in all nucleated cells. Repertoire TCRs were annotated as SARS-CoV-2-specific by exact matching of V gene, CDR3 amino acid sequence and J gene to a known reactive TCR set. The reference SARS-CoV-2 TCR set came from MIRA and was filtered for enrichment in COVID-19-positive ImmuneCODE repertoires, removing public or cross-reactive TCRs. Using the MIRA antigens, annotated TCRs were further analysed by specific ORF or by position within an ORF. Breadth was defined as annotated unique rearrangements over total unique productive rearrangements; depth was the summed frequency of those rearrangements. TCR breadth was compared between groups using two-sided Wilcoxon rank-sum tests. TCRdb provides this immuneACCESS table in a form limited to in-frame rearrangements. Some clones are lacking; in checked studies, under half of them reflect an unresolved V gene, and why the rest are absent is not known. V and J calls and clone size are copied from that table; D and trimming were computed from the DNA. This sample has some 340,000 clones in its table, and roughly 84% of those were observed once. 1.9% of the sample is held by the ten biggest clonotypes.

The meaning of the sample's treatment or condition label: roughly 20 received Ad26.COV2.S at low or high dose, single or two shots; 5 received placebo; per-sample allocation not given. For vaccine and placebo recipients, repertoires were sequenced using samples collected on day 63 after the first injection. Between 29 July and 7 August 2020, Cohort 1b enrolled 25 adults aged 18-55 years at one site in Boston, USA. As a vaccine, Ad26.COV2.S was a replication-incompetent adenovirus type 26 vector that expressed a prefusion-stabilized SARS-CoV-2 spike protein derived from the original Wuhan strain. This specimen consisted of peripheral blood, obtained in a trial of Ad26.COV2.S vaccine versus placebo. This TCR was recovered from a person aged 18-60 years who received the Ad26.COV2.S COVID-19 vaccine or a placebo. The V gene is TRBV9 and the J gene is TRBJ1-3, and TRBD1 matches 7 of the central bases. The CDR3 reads CASSTGQLGNTIYF. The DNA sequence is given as TGTGCCAGCAGCACGGGACAGTTGGGAAACACCATATATTTT.